Listed below are T cell receptor beta chains from one sample, sequenced in a study of type 1 regulatory T cells. TCRdb recomputed calls from the reads with MiXCR, one row per CDR3 protein. Among 65,000 to 80,000 distinct CDR3 sequences listed, roughly 20% were seen once. For these receptors, no antigen is known. The sequenced sample was cultured type 1 regulatory T (Tr1) cells, either the whole culture or a sorted fraction (not recorded which). These TCRs come from a human donor in good health. The CDR3 runs from the conserved cysteine through the conserved F or W.

v_gene: TRBV19; j_gene: TRBJ1-5; CDR3aa: CASSPIRKTVSNQPQHF
v_gene: TRBV7-9; j_gene: TRBJ2-2; CDR3aa: CASTPRNTGELFF
v_gene: TRBV28; j_gene: TRBJ2-3; CDR3aa: CASRGGRTGTIPDTQYF
v_gene: TRBV19; j_gene: TRBJ1-2; CDR3aa: CASSPRDPLYGYTF
v_gene: TRBV10-3; j_gene: TRBJ1-5; CDR3aa: CAISLTENQPQHF
v_gene: TRBV30; j_gene: TRBJ1-2; CDR3aa: CAWSSTGGTDYGYTF
v_gene: TRBV20-1; j_gene: TRBJ2-7; CDR3aa: CSADVFAAGSVGEQYF
v_gene: TRBV29-1; j_gene: TRBJ2-5; CDR3aa: CSGYSGQETQYF
v_gene: TRBV6-5; j_gene: TRBJ1-1; CDR3aa: CASSYEAEAFF
v_gene: TRBV6-5; j_gene: TRBJ1-6; CDR3aa: CASSRTGTNSPLHF
v_gene: TRBV7-2; j_gene: TRBJ1-2; CDR3aa: CASSVRQSGYTF
v_gene: TRBV11-1; j_gene: TRBJ1-2; CDR3aa: CASSSTGRTNYGYTF
v_gene: TRBV5-1; j_gene: TRBJ2-1; CDR3aa: CASSEPLAGGNEQFF
v_gene: TRBV10-3; j_gene: TRBJ2-1; CDR3aa: CAISASMGQFF
v_gene: TRBV6-5; j_gene: TRBJ2-7; CDR3aa: CASRVGQSSYEQYF
v_gene: TRBV6-1; j_gene: TRBJ1-5; CDR3aa: CASRKGTGGNQPQHF
v_gene: TRBV5-1; j_gene: TRBJ2-1; CDR3aa: CASSRDGTGINEQFF
v_gene: TRBV14; j_gene: TRBJ1-2; CDR3aa: CASSQELWTGDSGYTF
v_gene: TRBV29-1; j_gene: TRBJ2-1; CDR3aa: CSVGREESYNEQFF
v_gene: TRBV7-8; j_gene: TRBJ1-5; CDR3aa: CASRGAGVSNQPQHF